Below, 30 T cell receptor beta chains from the same sample are listed, as sequenced in a study of T cell repertoires in aging, cancer and after chemotherapy (dated by TCRdb to the late 2010s). Sequencer: Illumina MiSeq. Rearranged TRB sequences spanning V, D and J segments were amplified by multiplex touch-down PCR using a mixed TRB-A/B primer pool. TCRdb cleaned the public reads at Q25 with fastp, built clones with MiXCR and kept in-frame beta chains. All rows with the same CDR3 protein become a single entry with the most common DNA and genes. This sample gives a few thousand distinct CDR3 sequences in total; roughly 70% of them show up just once. 6.5% to 9% of the sample is taken by the ten largest. Instead of sorted cells or RNA, genomic DNA extracted from peripheral blood served as the source for amplifying TCR beta rearrangements. The specimen was blood. Receptors were obtained from a human donor with a solid tumor.

This chain connects TRBV5-1 to TRBJ1-6, with TRBD1 matching over 7 bases. The CDR3 totals 16 residues. V lost 5 bases, J lost 5 bases, and 10 bases stayed unmatched. Germline lookup yields CDR1 SGHRS and CDR2 YFSETQ. The CDR3 DNA follows: TGCGCCAGCAGTATAACAGGGGAAGGAGATAATTCACCCCTCCACTTT. It specifies CASSITGEGDNSPLHF.

The rearrangement links TRBV7-6 to TRBJ2-2; no definite D call. CDR1 and CDR2 (germline): SGHVS, FNYEAQ. Trimming cost V 3 bases and J 4 bases, with 9 bases left between them. CDR3 length: 14 residues. CDR3 coding DNA: TGTGCCAGCAGCTTCGGAGTCGGCACCGGGGAGCTGTTTTTT. This encodes CASSFGVGTGELFF. Together with reference TRBV7-6 and TRBJ2-2, the CDR3 gives the full variable domain: GAGVSQSPRYKVTKRGQDVALRCDPISGHVSLYWYRQALGQGPEFLTYFNYEAQQDKSGLPNDRFSAERPEGSISTLTIQRTEQRDSAMYRCASSFGVGTGELFFGEGSRLTVL.

The rearrangement uses TRBV6-2 or TRBV6-3 and TRBJ2-7; tentative D call: TRBD2 (5 bases). Looked up from germline, CDR1 is MNHEY and CDR2 is SVGEGT. The V end lost 6 bases, the J end lost 1 base, and 16 bases lay between the germline ends. There are 15 residues in the CDR3. The CDR3 loop is CASSPPGMGSYEQYF. For the CDR3, the DNA is TGTGCCAGCAGCCCTCCCGGGATGGGATCCTACGAGCAGTACTTC.

The rearrangement joins TRBV7-6 to TRBJ1-4; D not resolved. The germline gives CDR1 SGHVS, CDR2 FNYEAQ. Trimming left V 6 bases short and J 0 bases short, with 20 bases between. The CDR3 is 18 residues long. The DNA for the CDR3 is TGTGCCAGCAGGCACCTGGGAGACGGTCCTCCAACTAATGAAAAACTGTTTTTT. This sequence encodes CASRHLGDGPPTNEKLFF.

The gene calls are TRBV7-2 and TRBJ2-7; no firm D call. V was shortened by 5 bases and J by 0 bases, with 8 bases between the two germline ends. The CDR3 has 13 residues. Germline CDR1 SGHTA, CDR2 FQGNSA. The CDR3 nucleotides read TGTGCCAGCAGCGGGGAAGGCTCCTACGAGCAGTACTTC. This encodes CASSGEGSYEQYF.

The chain employs TRBV2 and TRBJ1-1, with D hard to call. Trimming pared 7 bases from V and 1 base from J, leaving 13 bases between. The CDR3 is made up of 14 amino acids. Germline CDR1 SNHLY, CDR2 FYNNEI. The CDR3 DNA follows: TGTGCCAGCACGAGCCTCCCGGGGAACACTGAAGCTTTCTTT. This gives the protein CASTSLPGNTEAFF. The full variable domain, with the rest looked up from reference TRBV2 and TRBJ1-1, is EPEVTQTPSHQVTQMGQEVILRCVPISNHLYFYWYRQILGQKVEFLVSFYNNEISEKSEIFDDQFSVERPDGSNFTLKIRSTKLEDSAMYFCASTSLPGNTEAFFGQGTRLTVV.

V gene TRBV6-1 combines with J gene TRBJ2-7, with TRBD2 matching 13 bases. The CDR3 has 18 residues. The junction had 16 bases not matched to a gene; V was cut back by 6 bases and J by 5 bases. The germline V gene has CDR1 MNHNS and CDR2 SASEGT. CDR3 residues: CASSPRKGLAGEGDEQYF. The CDR3 DNA follows: TGTGCCAGCAGCCCAAGAAAAGGACTAGCGGGAGAGGGCGACGAGCAGTACTTC.

The V gene is TRBV20-1, the J gene TRBJ2-7; 8 nucleotides agree with TRBD2. The germline V gene has CDR1 DFQATT and CDR2 SNEGSKA (reference sequence). With 6 bases clipped from V and 2 bases from J, the junction kept 9 bases outside the gene matches. The CDR3 loop spans 14 amino acids. CDR3 amino acids: CSAPPSGGAYEQYF. In DNA form, the CDR3 reads TGCAGTGCCCCGCCATCCGGGGGGGCCTACGAGCAGTACTTC.

V is TRBV11-3 and J is TRBJ1-4; 9 bases line up with TRBD1. The germline CDR1 and CDR2 sequences are SGHNT and YENEEA. The ends lost 5 bases at V and 6 bases at J; junction bases unmatched: 4. The CDR3 has 14 residues. The CDR3 DNA is TGTGCCAGCAGCCTGGACAGGGGAGATGAAAAACTGTTTTTT. Translation gives CASSLDRGDEKLFF.

V gene TRBV29-1 combines with J gene TRBJ2-7, with D possibly matching TRBD1 (6 bases). The CDR3 contains 12 residues. The V end was cut by 4 bases, the J end by 0 bases, with 7 bases between. The germline gives CDR1 SQVTM, CDR2 ANQGSEA. The CDR3 DNA is TGCAGCGTTGTACAGGGCTCCTACGAGCAGTACTTC. It codes for CSVVQGSYEQYF.

The J gene is TRBJ1-1, the V gene TRBV12-5; 7 bases line up with TRBD1. The CDR3 is made up of 14 amino acids. With V trimmed by 4 bases and J by 4 bases, 6 bases remained unmatched. CDR1 is LGHNT, CDR2 FRNRAP, per germline. The CDR3 DNA sequence: TGTGCTAGTGGTTCTAGGACAGGCGGCACTGAAGCTTTCTTT. This translates into CASGSRTGGTEAFF.

V usage is TRBV19 and J usage is TRBJ1-6; 9 nucleotides align to TRBD1. The germline V gene encodes CDR1 LNHDA and CDR2 SQIVND (reference sequence). The ends lost 5 bases at V and 7 bases at J; junction bases unmatched: 3. CDR3 length: 14 amino acids. The CDR3 here is CASSADRGNSPLHF. CDR3 in DNA: TGTGCCAGTAGTGCGGACAGGGGAAATTCACCCCTCCACTTT.

The CDR3 here is CASSLWPGPYNEQFF. DNA of the CDR3: TGTGCCAGCAGTCTTTGGCCAGGGCCTTACAATGAGCAGTTCTTC. The rearrangement links TRBV7-2 to TRBJ2-1; tentatively, D is TRBD1 (5 bases). CDR1 SGHTA and CDR2 FQGNSA come from the germline V gene. The V end lost 6 bases, the J end lost 4 bases, and 16 bases lay between the germline ends. The CDR3 contains 15 residues. Drawing the rest from reference TRBV7-2 and TRBJ2-1, the complete variable domain is GAGVSQSPSNKVTEKGKDVELRCDPISGHTALYWYRQSLGQGLEFLIYFQGNSAPDKSGLPSDRFSAERTGGSVSTLTIQRTQQEDSAVYLCASSLWPGPYNEQFFGPGTRLTVL.

The genes are TRBV18 and TRBJ1-1; D is unresolved. This CDR3 contains 15 residues. Trimming cost V 0 bases and J 3 bases, with 11 bases left between them. The germline CDR1 and CDR2 sequences are KGHSH and LQKENI. CDR3 loop: CASSPPVSGYTEAFF. As DNA, the CDR3 is TGTGCCAGCTCACCACCGGTCTCGGGGTACACTGAAGCTTTCTTT.

In its sample, this clonotype was seen once. The rearrangement uses TRBV5-1 and TRBJ2-7; no reliable D call. Trimming removed 1 base from V and 3 bases from J, with 11 bases in between. The CDR3 has 14 residues. Germline CDR1 and CDR2: SGHRS and YFSETQ. CDR3 coding DNA: TGCGCCAGCAGCTTGAGCGTCGAAAACTACGAGCAGTACTTC. As protein: CASSLSVENYEQYF.

The V gene is TRBV20-1, the J gene TRBJ2-7; the match to TRBD1 covers 7 bases. CDR1 and CDR2 (germline): DFQATT, SNEGSKA (reference sequence). The CDR3 contains 13 residues. With V trimmed by 6 bases and J by 0 bases, 5 bases remained unmatched. CDR3 residues: CSARGQFSYEQYF. As DNA, the CDR3 is TGCAGTGCGAGGGGACAGTTCTCCTACGAGCAGTACTTC.

The V call is TRBV7-9, the J call TRBJ1-1; 11 positions agree with TRBD1. V trimming: 5 bases; J trimming: 6 bases; junction bases outside the gene matches: 20. This CDR3 comprises 19 residues. Per germline, CDR1 SEHNR and CDR2 FQNEAQ (reference sequence). CDR3 sequence (DNA): TGTGCCAGCAGCCCACCTTTTCTTACCGGGACAGGGGGTCTCGCTGAAGCTTTCTTT. Encoded protein: CASSPPFLTGTGGLAEAFF.

This clonotype was detected only once. The rearrangement joins TRBV11-1 to TRBJ2-1, with 7 positions matching TRBD2. The ends lost 4 bases at V and 8 bases at J; junction bases unmatched: 11. The CDR3 is 15 residues long. Germline CDR1 is SGHAT and CDR2 is FQDESV (reference sequence). The CDR3 is CASSSPGTTQDEQFF. CDR3 bases: TGTGCCAGCAGCTCGCCCGGGACTACCCAGGATGAGCAGTTCTTC.

The chain carries TRBV29-1 and TRBJ1-1; D ambiguous. Germline CDR1 reads SQVTM; CDR2 reads ANQGSEA. V was cut by 4 bases and J by 1 base, with 7 bases left in between. The CDR3 runs to 12 residues. CDR3 residues: CSVVLWNTEAFF. DNA for the CDR3: TGCAGCGTTGTTTTGTGGAACACTGAAGCTTTCTTT.

This chain links TRBV7-8 with TRBJ2-3; D gene uncertain. This CDR3 contains 14 residues. V lost 2 bases and J 5 bases, leaving 11 bases between the germline ends. Germline V CDR1 and CDR2: SGHVS, FQNEAQ. The CDR3 here is CASSLRVSRDTQYF. The CDR3 nucleotides read TGTGCCAGCAGCTTAAGGGTAAGTCGAGATACGCAGTATTTT.

The chain couples TRBV28 to TRBJ1-1, with D uncertain. The CDR3 spans 14 residues. Trimming took off 3 bases at V and 0 bases at J, with 8 bases between the two ends. CDR1 and CDR2 from the germline V gene are MDHEN and SYDVKM. The CDR3 sequence is CASSFGGLNTEAFF. The CDR3 coding sequence is TGTGCCAGCAGTTTCGGAGGATTGAACACTGAAGCTTTCTTT.

The rearrangement joins TRBV7-2 to TRBJ1-5, with 9 nucleotides matching TRBD1. CDR3 length: 18 amino acids. The junction had 14 bases not matched to a gene; V was cut back by 1 base and J by 7 bases. The germline V gene has CDR1 SGHTA and CDR2 FQGNSA. CDR3 in DNA: TGTGCCAGCAGCTTAGGATCGGGGACAGGGTTTGGGAACCAGCCCCAGCATTTT. Amino acid sequence: CASSLGSGTGFGNQPQHF.

This chain connects TRBV20-1 to TRBJ1-2; D gene uncertain. Germline V gene lookup returns CDR1 DFQATT and CDR2 SNEGSKA (reference sequence). Between the trimmed V and J ends, which lost 1 base and 6 bases, there was a span of 12 bases. CDR3 length: 13 amino acids. The CDR3 is CSARVGRRNGYTF. The CDR3 DNA follows: TGCAGTGCTAGAGTCGGGCGGCGAAATGGCTACACCTTC.

This rearrangement joins TRBV19 to TRBJ2-1, with D possibly TRBD1 on 5 matching bases. Germline CDR1 and CDR2: LNHDA and SQIVND (reference sequence). The ends were cut back, 7 bases at V and 2 bases at J, with 18 bases in the middle. CDR3 size: 16 residues. The CDR3 bases are TGTGCCAGTACCGAACGAGCAGGGATCCCCTACAATGAGCAGTTCTTC. Its protein product is CASTERAGIPYNEQFF.

This clonotype was counted between two and nine times. The chain carries TRBV7-9 and TRBJ1-2, with 8 bases matching TRBD1. Unmatched junction bases numbered 3, after V lost 5 bases and J lost 4 bases. This CDR3 is built from 13 residues. Germline loops: CDR1 SEHNR, CDR2 FQNEAQ (reference sequence). DNA for the CDR3: TGTGCCAGCAGCGGACAGGGTTCCTATGGCTACACCTTC. It specifies CASSGQGSYGYTF.

The chain joins TRBV6-1 to TRBJ2-2; 7 bases match TRBD2. The CDR3 is 15 amino acids. V gave up 5 bases and J gave up 0 bases; unmatched junction bases: 3. Germline values: CDR1 MNHNS, CDR2 SASEGT. The CDR3 sequence is CASSPSGTNTGELFF. The CDR3 DNA reads as TGTGCCAGCAGTCCTAGCGGAACGAACACCGGGGAGCTGTTTTTT.

The chain links TRBV6-2 or TRBV6-3 to TRBJ2-2, with 7 bases matching TRBD1. Looked up from germline, CDR1 is MNHEY and CDR2 is SVGEGT. J was trimmed by 0 bases and V by 6 bases; bases with no gene match: 10. The CDR3 runs 17 residues. For the CDR3, the DNA is TGTGCCAGCAGGAAGTTTACCACAGGGGCGAACACCGGGGAGCTGTTTTTT. It is translated as CASRKFTTGANTGELFF.

This chain uses TRBV12-3 or TRBV12-4 with TRBJ2-1, with a possible D match to TRBD1 (6 bases). Trimming shortened V by 1 base and J by 7 bases, and 14 bases separated the two germline ends. The CDR3 is made up of 15 amino acids. CDR3 region: CASSLVVGAKNEQFF. Written as DNA, the CDR3 is TGTGCCAGCAGTTTAGTCGTGGGGGCTAAGAATGAGCAGTTCTTC.

This clonotype was counted a single time. The rearrangement uses TRBV6-5 and TRBJ1-4; D is perhaps TRBD1 (6 bases). Trimming took off 6 bases at V and 8 bases at J, with 13 bases between the two ends. The CDR3 sequence is 13 residues long. Germline V gene data show CDR1 as MNHEY and CDR2 as SVGAGI. In DNA form, the CDR3 reads TGTGCCAGCAGCTACAGGGTTAGGGAAAAACTGTTTTTT. It encodes CASSYRVREKLFF.

This clonotype has just a few counts. The chain uses TRBV12-3 or TRBV12-4 and TRBJ1-2, with TRBD1 identical over 7 bases. The CDR3 sequence is 13 residues long. Trimming removed 6 bases from V and 5 bases from J; junction bases left unmatched: 6. CDR3 loop: CASRAGGLYGYTF. CDR3 DNA sequence: TGTGCCAGCAGAGCAGGGGGTCTTTATGGCTACACCTTC.